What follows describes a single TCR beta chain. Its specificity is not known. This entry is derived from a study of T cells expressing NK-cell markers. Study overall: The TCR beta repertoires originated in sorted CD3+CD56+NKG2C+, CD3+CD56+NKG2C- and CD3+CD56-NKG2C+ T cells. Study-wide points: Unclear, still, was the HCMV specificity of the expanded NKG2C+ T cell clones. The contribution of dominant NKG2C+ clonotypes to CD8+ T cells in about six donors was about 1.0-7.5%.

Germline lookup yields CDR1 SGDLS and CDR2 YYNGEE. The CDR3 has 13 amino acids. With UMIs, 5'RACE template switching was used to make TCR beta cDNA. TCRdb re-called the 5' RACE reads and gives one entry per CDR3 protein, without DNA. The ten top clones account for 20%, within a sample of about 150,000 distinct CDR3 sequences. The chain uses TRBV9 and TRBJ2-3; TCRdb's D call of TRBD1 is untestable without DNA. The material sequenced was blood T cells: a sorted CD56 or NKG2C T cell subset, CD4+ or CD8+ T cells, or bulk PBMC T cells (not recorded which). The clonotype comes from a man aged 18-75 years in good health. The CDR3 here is CASSNPGGATQYF. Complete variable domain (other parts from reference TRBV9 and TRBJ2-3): DSGVTQTPKHLITATGQRVTLRCSPRSGDLSVYWYQQSLDQGLQFLIQYYNGEERAKGNILERFSAQQFPDLHSELNLSSLELGDSALYFCASSNPGGATQYFGPGTRLTVL.